This T cell receptor beta chain was captured in a study of T cell responses to AZD1222 COVID-19 vaccine. Study context: Pooling of second doses given at about 4 or about 12 weeks was done. The study, taken as a whole, reports: Spike-specific TCR breadth and depth went up after people got two AZD1222 doses. Donors were chiefly white British, with a greater number of females, and clonal diversity was perhaps underestimated. The reported proportion of spike-specific TCRs targeting unmutated variant regions was nearly half.

The CDR3 is made up of 13 amino acids. The V and J ends lost 7 bases and 6 bases respectively, with 13 bases between them. In germline, CDR1 is LNHDA, CDR2 SQIVND (reference sequence). Sequencing was performed with immunoSEQ multiplex PCR; in TCRdb, only in-frame clones are kept and a portion is missing. The profile shows around 140,000 clones, 85% to 90% of them singletons. For this clone: Its antigen remains unidentified.

The genes are TRBV19 and TRBJ2-1; weak D call: TRBD2 (5 bases). Sequenced material: peripheral blood, taken on day 0 of AZD1222 vaccination. The source is an adult in good health. The CDR3 nucleotides are TGTGCCAGTACTAGGAGGTATTCCAATGAGCAGTTCTTC. Protein: CASTRRYSNEQFF. Based on the CDR3 plus reference TRBV19 and TRBJ2-1, the full variable domain is DGGITQSPKYLFRKEGQNVTLSCEQNLNHDAMYWYRQDPGQGLRLIYYSQIVNDFQKGDIAEGYSVSREKKESFPLTVTSAQKNPTAFYLCASTRRYSNEQFFGPGTRLTVL.